The T cell receptor beta chain described here comes from a study of cytomegalovirus exposure and HLA in healthy donors. Study conclusions and caveats: Earlier analysis found most TCR beta V segments productive about 87% or about 30% of the time. Later analysis identified several of the most significant clusters that appeared linked to common viral pathogens.

Note on this clone: The target antigen is unknown.

The PCR employed 60 Vbeta primers together with 13 Jbeta primers. Assay used: immunoSEQ multiplex PCR; TCRdb lists only in-frame clones, some missing. Among about 190,000 clones listed, approximately 81% were seen once. This CDR3 comprises 17 residues. The source of this sequence is a woman younger than 30 in good health and CMV-seropositive. The chain joins TRBV21-1 to TRBJ2-7; the D call of TRBD1 is as the table states it, not checked on the DNA. TRBV21-1 is described as a pseudogene. The sequencing sample was made of PBMCs. In nucleotides, the CDR3 is TGTGCCAGCAGCAAAGGCCTCCAAGACATCCTCTCCTACGAGCAGTACTTC. Protein: CASSKGLQDILSYEQYF.